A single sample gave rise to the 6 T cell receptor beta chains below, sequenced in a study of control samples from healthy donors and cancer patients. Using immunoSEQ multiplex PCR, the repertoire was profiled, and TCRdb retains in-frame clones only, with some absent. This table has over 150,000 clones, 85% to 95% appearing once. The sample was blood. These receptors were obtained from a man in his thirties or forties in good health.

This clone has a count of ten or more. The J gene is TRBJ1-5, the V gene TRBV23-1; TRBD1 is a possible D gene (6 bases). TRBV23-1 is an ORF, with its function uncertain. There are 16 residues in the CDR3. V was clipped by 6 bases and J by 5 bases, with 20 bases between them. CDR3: CASSYEERDKDQPQHF. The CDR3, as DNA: TGCGCCAGCAGCTATGAGGAGAGGGACAAGGATCAGCCCCAGCATTTT.

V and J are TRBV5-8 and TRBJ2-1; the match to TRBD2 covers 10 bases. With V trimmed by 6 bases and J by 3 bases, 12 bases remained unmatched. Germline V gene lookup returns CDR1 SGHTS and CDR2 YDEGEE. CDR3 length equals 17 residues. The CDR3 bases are TGTGCCAGCACCAAGGGGGCTAGCGGGAGATTCTACAATGAGCAGTTCTTC. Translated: CASTKGASGRFYNEQFF.

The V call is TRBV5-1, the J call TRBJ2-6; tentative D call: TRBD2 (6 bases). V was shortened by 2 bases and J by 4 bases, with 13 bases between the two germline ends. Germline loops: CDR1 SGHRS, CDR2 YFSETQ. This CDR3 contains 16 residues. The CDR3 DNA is TGCGCCAGCAGCTTAGGCCGGGAGCCCGGGGCCAACGTCCTGACTTTC. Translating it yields CASSLGREPGANVLTF.

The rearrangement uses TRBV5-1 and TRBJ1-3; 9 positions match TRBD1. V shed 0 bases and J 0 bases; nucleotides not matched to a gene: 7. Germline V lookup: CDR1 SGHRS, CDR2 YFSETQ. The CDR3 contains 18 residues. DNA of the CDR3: TGCGCCAGCAGCTTGGCCGGGACAGGGTCACCCTCTGGAAACACCATATATTTT. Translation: CASSLAGTGSPSGNTIYF.

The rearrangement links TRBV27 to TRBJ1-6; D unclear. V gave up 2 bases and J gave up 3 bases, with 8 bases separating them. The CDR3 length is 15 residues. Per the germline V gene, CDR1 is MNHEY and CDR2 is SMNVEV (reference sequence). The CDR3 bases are TGTGCCAGCAGTTTAAATAACTTCTATAATTCACCCCTCCACTTT. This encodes CASSLNNFYNSPLHF.

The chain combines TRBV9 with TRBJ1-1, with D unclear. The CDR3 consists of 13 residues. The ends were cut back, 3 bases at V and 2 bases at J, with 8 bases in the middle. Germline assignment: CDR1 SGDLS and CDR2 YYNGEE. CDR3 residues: CASSGISNTEAFF. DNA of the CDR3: TGTGCCAGCAGCGGGATAAGTAACACTGAAGCTTTCTTT.